This is a list of T cell receptor beta chains from one sample in a study of shared T cell receptors in the human thymus. The protocol was immunoSEQ multiplex PCR, while the TCRdb copy is restricted to in-frame clones and leaves out a portion. The sample holds 540,000 or so clones, around 78% seen once. This same sample was also taken into another study, of human thymus T cells.

The sequenced sample consisted of thymocytes. Source of these receptors: a boy less than two years old with a congenital heart defect. Both conserved end residues are part of each CDR3. D genes are given only for firm matches. Only part of the rows carry a size: once, few, many, or a class if the clone is expanded.

CDR3 DNA | CDR3 protein | V gene | clone size | J gene | D gene
TGCGCCAGCAGCTTGGTATACCGGACTAGCGGATCCTACGAGCAGTACTTC | CASSLVYRTSGSYEQYF | TRBV5-1 | . | TRBJ2-7 | TRBD2
TGTGCTAGTGGCAGGGCGACATACCACCCAGATACGCAGTATTTT | CASGRATYHPDTQYF | TRBV12-5 | . | TRBJ2-3 | .
TGTGCCAGCAGCCCGACAGGGAGGTGGGGCACAGATACGCAGTATTTT | CASSPTGRWGTDTQYF | TRBV7-9 | . | TRBJ2-3 | .
TGTGCCAGCGACGGACAGTCGAACACCGGGGAGCTGTTTTTT | CASDGQSNTGELFF | TRBV2 | . | TRBJ2-2 | .
TGCAGTGCTCCCCCGGGGACAGGCTACACCTTC | CSAPPGTGYTF | TRBV20-1 | once | TRBJ1-2 | .
TGTGCCAGCAGTCCCCAGCGGGAGGGCAATGAGCAGTTCTTC | CASSPQREGNEQFF | TRBV25-1 | . | TRBJ2-1 | TRBD2
TGTGCCTGGAAGTTGGAGCAGGGCGCCAATCAGCCCCAGCATTTT | CAWKLEQGANQPQHF | TRBV30 | . | TRBJ1-5 | .
TGTGCCTGGAGTGTACGGGGGGGGAACACTGAAGCTTTCTTT | CAWSVRGGNTEAFF | TRBV30 | . | TRBJ1-1 | .
TGTGCCAGCAGCCCAGTACAGCCATACCAAGAGACCCAGTACTTC | CASSPVQPYQETQYF | TRBV7-4 | . | TRBJ2-5 | .
TGTGCCAGCAGCCAAGACCCGGCTGAAGCTTTCTTT | CASSQDPAEAFF | TRBV4-2 | . | TRBJ1-1 | .
TGTGCCAGCACCTGGGGGCGGGAGGGGGTCACCGGGGAGCTGTTTTTT | CASTWGREGVTGELFF | TRBV27 | few | TRBJ2-2 | TRBD2
TGTGCCAGCAGTTGCCGACAGGGGGCGGATGAAAAACTGTTTTTT | CASSCRQGADEKLFF | TRBV6-5 | few | TRBJ1-4 | TRBD1
TGTGCCAGCAGCCGCGGGGCGGGAACTTACAATGAGCAGTTCTTC | CASSRGAGTYNEQFF | TRBV27 | . | TRBJ2-1 | .
TGTGCCAGCAGTTCTCCAGGGGACGAGCAGTTCTTC | CASSSPGDEQFF | TRBV27 | . | TRBJ2-1 | .
TGCGCCAGCAGCTTGGTGTTTAGCGGGAGCGCAGATACGCAGTATTTT | CASSLVFSGSADTQYF | TRBV5-1 | . | TRBJ2-3 | TRBD2
TGTGCCAGCAGCTTAGTCGGGTACGAGCAGTACTTC | CASSLVGYEQYF | TRBV7-8 | . | TRBJ2-7 | .
TGCGCCAGCAGCTCCCGCCGGGACAGATACAATGAGCAGTTCTTC | CASSSRRDRYNEQFF | TRBV5-1 | . | TRBJ2-1 | TRBD1
TGTGCCAGCAGCCTTCGGGACAGTCGAGGAACCGGGGAGCTGTTTTTT | CASSLRDSRGTGELFF | TRBV14 | . | TRBJ2-2 | TRBD1
TGTGCCAGCAGTTCCCCTGGGGCCGGTGGCTACACCTTC | CASSSPGAGGYTF | TRBV28 | . | TRBJ1-2 | .
TGCGCCAGCACTGAGGGAGGGCCTGCATACTCCTACGAGCAGTACTTC | CASTEGGPAYSYEQYF | TRBV5-1 | . | TRBJ2-7 | TRBD2
TGTGCCAGCAGCCACCAGCAGGGGGCGGATGGCTACACCTTC | CASSHQQGADGYTF | TRBV7-9 | . | TRBJ1-2 | TRBD1
TGTGCCAGCAGCGCTGAGCGGGAGGGAGCCAAAAACATTCAGTACTTC | CASSAEREGAKNIQYF | TRBV9 | . | TRBJ2-4 | TRBD2
TGTGCCAGCAGCTCTCCAACTAACGGGGAGCTGTTTTTT | CASSSPTNGELFF | TRBV5-4 | . | TRBJ2-2 | .
TGTGCCAGCAGTCCACCCGACAGATACAATGAGCAGTTCTTC | CASSPPDRYNEQFF | TRBV6-5 | . | TRBJ2-1 | .
TGTGCCAGCAGTGAACCCGGGGTGTACGAGCAGTACTTC | CASSEPGVYEQYF | TRBV6-1 | . | TRBJ2-7 | .
TGTGCCAGTAGTATAGCCAGACTAGCAACTAATGAAAAACTGTTTTTT | CASSIARLATNEKLFF | TRBV19 | . | TRBJ1-4 | .
TGTGCCATCAATTCTAAAGGGGTCTCCTACGAGCAGTACTTC | CAINSKGVSYEQYF | TRBV28 | . | TRBJ2-7 | .
TGCGCCAGCAGCCAAGTTCGGGAGGCATTCTACGAGCAGTACTTC | CASSQVREAFYEQYF | TRBV4-3 | . | TRBJ2-7 | TRBD2
TGCGCCAGCAGGTCGACTAGCGGGAAAAATGAGCAGTTCTTC | CASRSTSGKNEQFF | TRBV5-1 | . | TRBJ2-1 | TRBD2
TGTGCCAGCAGTTCGGTTACAGATACGCAGTATTTT | CASSSVTDTQYF | TRBV27 | . | TRBJ2-3 | .
TGTGCCAGCAGACCTAGGGGGAGGGCCCCCTACGAGCAGTACTTC | CASRPRGRAPYEQYF | TRBV11-2 | . | TRBJ2-7 | .
TGTGCCAGCAGTGAAAAACGGTGCGGGGAGCTGTTTTTT | CASSEKRCGELFF | TRBV25-1 | . | TRBJ2-2 | .
TGTGCCAGCAGTGAGCGACCCGGGGGCTACGAGCAGTACTTC | CASSERPGGYEQYF | TRBV6-1 | . | TRBJ2-7 | .
TGCGCCAGCAGCAAAAGGACAGTGTCCTACGAGCAGTACTTC | CASSKRTVSYEQYF | TRBV5-1 | . | TRBJ2-7 | .
TGCAGCGTTGCGCTCACTAACAGGGGGCCCTACTATGGCTACACCTTC | CSVALTNRGPYYGYTF | TRBV29-1 | . | TRBJ1-2 | TRBD1
TGTGCCAGCAAACAACTAGCGTCAGAAGAGACCCAGTACTTC | CASKQLASEETQYF | TRBV6-4 | . | TRBJ2-5 | TRBD2
TGTGCCAGCAGCTTAGGAGTAGCGGGAGGAGACGAGCAGTACTTC | CASSLGVAGGDEQYF | TRBV7-9 | . | TRBJ2-7 | TRBD2